The entry below gives a single T cell receptor (beta chain) sequence along with its context. What it recognizes is unknown. This record belongs to a study of monozygotic twins with inflammatory bowel disease. Findings of the study overall: Repertoire similarity did not separate concordant from discordant twins, possibly from limited power. IBD patients shared fewer clonotypes with other individuals than healthy twins, especially patients with disease activity signs.

The CDR3 totals 16 residues. CDR1 DFQATT and CDR2 SNEGSKA come from the germline V gene (reference sequence). A total RNA quantity of around 3,600 ng went into each TCR library. No DNA is given; TCRdb re-called the 5' RACE reads and lists each CDR3 protein once. The table lists approximately 400,000 distinct CDR3 sequences. The sequence came from a human donor with ulcerative colitis or Crohn's disease, or a healthy co-twin of an affected twin (not recorded which). The chain recombines TRBV20-1 with TRBJ1-5. The material sequenced was blood. The CDR3 loop is CSARGQEGPSNQPQHF.